The rows below give T cell receptor beta chains drawn from one sample of a study of OX40 agonist ivuxolimab in advanced cancers. Profiled with immunoSEQ multiplex PCR; TCRdb holds only in-frame clones, not every one. The sample yields roughly 75,000 clones, more than 85% seen once. Material: CD4+ or CD8+ T cells sorted from blood, obtained in a trial of the OX40 agonist ivuxolimab. Receptors were obtained from an adult with an advanced solid tumor such as melanoma, head and neck, liver or kidney cancer. The CDR3 runs from the conserved cysteine through the conserved F or W. The order of the fields is V gene, J gene, clone size, D gene, CDR3 protein, CDR3 DNA. A D gene is named only where the DNA matches it firmly. Clone size is given for some rows only: seen once, a few or many times, or a class if the clone is expanded.

v_gene: TRBV25-1; j_gene: TRBJ1-2; abundance: .; d_gene: .; CDR3aa: CASSEFVGNYGYTF; CDR3nt: TGTGCCAGCAGTGAATTTGTAGGAAACTATGGCTACACCTTC
v_gene: TRBV10-2; j_gene: TRBJ2-2; abundance: .; d_gene: TRBD1; CDR3aa: CASSEQAGGDTGELFF; CDR3nt: TGCGCCAGCAGTGAACAGGCAGGGGGCGACACCGGGGAGCTGTTTTTT
v_gene: TRBV7-9; j_gene: TRBJ2-7; abundance: .; d_gene: TRBD1; CDR3aa: CASVNSGGFSYEQYF; CDR3nt: TGTGCCAGCGTAAATTCAGGGGGCTTTTCCTACGAGCAGTACTTC
v_gene: TRBV7-8; j_gene: TRBJ1-1; abundance: .; d_gene: .; CDR3aa: CASSYYSMNTEAFF; CDR3nt: TGTGCCAGCAGCTATTACAGCATGAACACTGAAGCTTTCTTT
v_gene: TRBV30; j_gene: TRBJ2-7; abundance: .; d_gene: .; CDR3aa: CAWSVGSYEQYF; CDR3nt: TGTGCCTGGAGTGTAGGTAGCTACGAGCAGTACTTC
v_gene: TRBV19; j_gene: TRBJ2-1; abundance: .; d_gene: .; CDR3aa: CASSNWRASTDNEQFF; CDR3nt: TGTGCCAGTAGTAATTGGCGGGCTTCTACTGACAATGAGCAGTTCTTC
v_gene: TRBV7-8; j_gene: TRBJ2-7; abundance: .; d_gene: .; CDR3aa: CASSLGAEQYF; CDR3nt: TGTGCCAGCAGCTTAGGGGCCGAGCAGTACTTC
v_gene: TRBV5-4; j_gene: TRBJ2-7; abundance: .; d_gene: TRBD2; CDR3aa: CASSEIAGGRRSYEQYF; CDR3nt: TGTGCCAGCAGCGAGATAGCGGGAGGGCGTAGGTCCTACGAGCAGTACTTC
v_gene: TRBV19; j_gene: TRBJ2-7; abundance: .; d_gene: TRBD1; CDR3aa: CASSIGQGSEQYF; CDR3nt: TGTGCCAGTAGTATCGGACAGGGTTCCGAGCAGTACTTC
v_gene: TRBV27; j_gene: TRBJ2-2; abundance: .; d_gene: .; CDR3aa: CASSLYGAGELFF; CDR3nt: TGTGCCAGCAGTTTATATGGGGCCGGGGAGCTGTTTTTT
v_gene: TRBV23-1; j_gene: TRBJ2-1; abundance: once; d_gene: TRBD1; CDR3aa: CASSLRQGNEQFF; CDR3nt: TGCGCCAGCAGTCTTCGACAGGGGAATGAGCAGTTCTTC
v_gene: TRBV4-3; j_gene: TRBJ2-7; abundance: .; d_gene: .; CDR3aa: CASSQDRQDESYEQYF; CDR3nt: TGCGCCAGCAGCCAAGATCGACAGGACGAATCCTACGAGCAGTACTTC
v_gene: TRBV19; j_gene: TRBJ1-5; abundance: .; d_gene: .; CDR3aa: CASSPSKNSNQPQHF; CDR3nt: TGTGCCAGTAGTCCCAGCAAGAATAGCAATCAGCCCCAGCATTTT
v_gene: TRBV5-6; j_gene: TRBJ2-1; abundance: .; d_gene: .; CDR3aa: CASSREGGSHEQFF; CDR3nt: TGTGCCAGCAGCCGAGAGGGAGGTAGTCATGAGCAGTTCTTC
v_gene: TRBV27; j_gene: TRBJ2-3; abundance: .; d_gene: .; CDR3aa: CASSFQGHTDTQYF; CDR3nt: TGTGCCAGCAGTTTCCAGGGGCACACAGATACGCAGTATTTT
v_gene: TRBV6-1; j_gene: TRBJ2-2; abundance: .; d_gene: .; CDR3aa: CASSEVNTGELFF; CDR3nt: TGTGCCAGCAGTGAAGTTAACACCGGGGAGCTGTTTTTT
v_gene: TRBV5-1; j_gene: TRBJ1-1; abundance: .; d_gene: TRBD1; CDR3aa: CASNDRQGGTEAFF; CDR3nt: TGCGCCAGCAACGATAGACAGGGGGGAACTGAAGCTTTCTTT
v_gene: TRBV27; j_gene: TRBJ2-3; abundance: .; d_gene: TRBD2; CDR3aa: CASSSIAGGGTDTQYF; CDR3nt: TGTGCCAGCAGTTCCATAGCGGGGGGCGGCACAGATACGCAGTATTTT
v_gene: TRBV4-3; j_gene: TRBJ2-7; abundance: .; d_gene: .; CDR3aa: CASSQEGWEDEQYF; CDR3nt: TGCGCCAGCAGCCAAGAAGGGTGGGAGGACGAGCAGTACTTC
v_gene: TRBV11-2; j_gene: TRBJ1-3; abundance: .; d_gene: TRBD1; CDR3aa: CASSLDYRGMGNTIYF; CDR3nt: TGTGCCAGCAGCTTAGATTACAGGGGGATGGGAAACACCATATATTTT
v_gene: TRBV6-6; j_gene: TRBJ2-1; abundance: .; d_gene: TRBD2; CDR3aa: CASSYGSGGGNEQFF; CDR3nt: TGTGCCAGCAGTTACGGTAGCGGGGGGGGGAATGAGCAGTTCTTC
v_gene: TRBV5-4; j_gene: TRBJ2-7; abundance: .; d_gene: TRBD1; CDR3aa: CASSPGQGAYEQYF; CDR3nt: TGTGCCAGCAGCCCTGGACAGGGGGCCTACGAGCAGTACTTC
v_gene: TRBV15; j_gene: TRBJ2-1; abundance: .; d_gene: TRBD2; CDR3aa: CATSSVAGVIYDEQFF; CDR3nt: TGTGCCACCAGCAGTGTAGCGGGAGTCATCTATGATGAGCAGTTCTTC
v_gene: TRBV27; j_gene: TRBJ2-7; abundance: once; d_gene: .; CDR3aa: CASSLNLGSQYEQYF; CDR3nt: TGTGCCAGCAGTTTAAACCTAGGGTCGCAGTACGAGCAGTACTTC
v_gene: TRBV28; j_gene: TRBJ2-1; abundance: .; d_gene: TRBD2; CDR3aa: CASSLGLAGKHNEQFF; CDR3nt: TGTGCCAGCAGTCTCGGACTAGCGGGAAAACACAATGAGCAGTTCTTC
v_gene: TRBV2; j_gene: TRBJ1-1; abundance: .; d_gene: .; CDR3aa: CARLNWGSGTEAFF; CDR3nt: TGTGCCAGGTTGAATTGGGGGAGCGGCACTGAAGCTTTCTTT
v_gene: TRBV5-1; j_gene: TRBJ2-7; abundance: .; d_gene: TRBD1; CDR3aa: CASSTTPGQGAYEQYF; CDR3nt: TGCGCCAGCAGCACCACCCCTGGCCAGGGGGCCTACGAGCAGTACTTC
v_gene: TRBV5-4; j_gene: TRBJ2-7; abundance: .; d_gene: .; CDR3aa: CASKGETYEQYF; CDR3nt: TGTGCCAGCAAAGGCGAAACCTACGAGCAGTACTTC
v_gene: TRBV10-2; j_gene: TRBJ1-1; abundance: .; d_gene: TRBD1; CDR3aa: CASSTGGHAEAFF; CDR3nt: TGCGCCAGCAGCACAGGGGGTCACGCTGAAGCTTTCTTT